This note documents a single T cell receptor beta chain sequence. Its antigen remains unknown. This CDR3 is built from 17 residues. V lost 3 bases, J lost 2 bases, and 10 bases stayed unmatched. Germline loops: CDR1 ENHRY, CDR2 SYGVKD. The source of the sample is a study of cytomegalovirus exposure and HLA in healthy donors. The PCR employed 60 Vbeta primers together with 13 Jbeta primers. Clones were sequenced by immunoSEQ multiplex PCR, and TCRdb holds only the in-frame ones, with some missing. This listing includes about 160,000 clones. Study outcomes and limitations: It was reported in a later analysis that an Asian-associated ancestry cluster showed fewer N-insertions than the approximately 670-donor mean. HLA allele associations emerged for some 16,000 TCR beta sequences in a later analysis, at 0.05 false discovery rate. In vitro data verified a few CMV-associated chains as specific for CMV antigens. Later on, an analysis found that several of the most significant clusters appeared to be linked to common viral pathogens, which included parvovirus B19.

The source is a woman aged 60-70 years in good health and CMV-seronegative. The chain links TRBV10-3 to TRBJ1-5; 7 bases align to TRBD1. Sequenced input: PBMCs. CDR3 residues: CAISERFQGVRNQPQHF. CDR3 in DNA: TGTGCCATCAGTGAAAGGTTTCAGGGGGTGCGCAATCAGCCCCAGCATTTT.